The next 32 T cell receptor beta chains were all read from a single sample in a study of T-cell reconstitution after alpha-beta-depleted transplantation in children. TCRbeta library preparation incorporated unique molecular identifiers. TCRdb re-analysed the PCR reads in MiXCR, keeping a single row per CDR3 protein. The sample records nearly 550,000 distinct CDR3 sequences, about a sixth being singletons. Sequencing was performed on PBMCs from the stem cell graft donor, taken from the stem cell graft. Every receptor here comes from a human donor who donated a stem cell graft to a child with acute lymphoblastic leukemia.

The table lists this clonotype with a few counts. The CDR3 DNA follows: TGTGCCAGCAGCCAAACCTCGGAAATGCAGTTCTTC. It is translated as CASSQTSEMQFF. The chain links TRBV3-1 to TRBJ2-1; D not resolved. Trimming removed 2 bases at V and 12 bases at J, with 11 bases between. CDR1 and CDR2 from the germline V gene are LGHDT and YNNKEL (reference sequence). The CDR3 has 12 residues.

This clonotype was counted ten times or more. This chain joins TRBV29-1 and TRBJ1-1, with D unclear. With 4 bases removed from V and 5 bases from J, the gap between germline ends came to 11 bases. The CDR3 length is 12 residues. Germline assignment: CDR1 SQVTM and CDR2 ANQGSEA. The CDR3 sequence is CSVAGVRTEAFF. DNA of the CDR3: TGCAGCGTTGCCGGGGTACGGACTGAAGCTTTCTTT.

This clonotype was found a few times. This sequence joins TRBV10-3 and TRBJ2-3; D is uncertain. The germline V gene has CDR1 ENHRY and CDR2 SYGVKD. The CDR3 is 14 amino acids. V was cut by 3 bases and J by 2 bases, with 9 bases left in between. In DNA, the CDR3 is TGTGCCATCAGTGATATAGACCACACAGATACGCAGTATTTT. Protein: CAISDIDHTDTQYF.

This chain joins TRBV11-1 and TRBJ2-1; 9 bases are shared with TRBD2. The CDR3 has 18 amino acids. Germline CDR1 SGHAT, CDR2 FQDESV (reference sequence). J gave up 2 bases and V 2 bases, and 10 bases lay outside the gene matches. CDR3 DNA: TGTGCCAGCAGCTTATTGGCGTATAGCGGGAGCGCCTACAATGAGCAGTTCTTC. Encoded protein: CASSLLAYSGSAYNEQFF. The full variable domain, in which reference TRBV11-1 and TRBJ2-1 provide the parts outside the CDR3, is EAEVAQSPRYKITEKSQAVAFWCDPISGHATLYWYRQILGQGPELLVQFQDESVVDDSQLPKDRFSAERLKGVDSTLKIQPAELGDSAMYLCASSLLAYSGSAYNEQFFGPGTRLTVL.

This clonotype has a handful of counts. The rearrangement joins TRBV14 to TRBJ2-1; 7 bases are shared with TRBD2. Germline CDR1 and CDR2: SGHDN and FVKESK. J was trimmed by 6 bases and V by 6 bases; bases with no gene match: 5. This CDR3 spans 13 amino acids. The CDR3 loop reads CASRTSSANEQFF. The CDR3, as DNA: TGTGCCAGCAGGACTAGCTCCGCCAATGAGCAGTTCTTC.

The chain carries TRBV27 and TRBJ1-5; D possibly corresponds to TRBD1 (5 bases). The V and J ends lost 4 bases and 0 bases respectively, with 7 bases between them. Germline CDR1 and CDR2: MNHEY and SMNVEV (reference sequence). The CDR3 contains 14 residues. The CDR3 DNA reads TGTGCCAGCAGTTGGACACCTAGCAATCAGCCCCAGCATTTT. As protein: CASSWTPSNQPQHF.

This clonotype was picked up a small number of times. The chain uses TRBV12-3 or TRBV12-4 and TRBJ2-1, with 10 bases that match TRBD1. J gave up 10 bases and V 5 bases, and 5 bases lay outside the gene matches. This CDR3 is built from 13 residues. The CDR3 loop reads CASSRDRGWEQFF. The CDR3 coding sequence is TGTGCCAGCAGTCGGGACAGGGGTTGGGAGCAGTTCTTC.

Only a few counts were recorded for this clonotype. This rearrangement joins TRBV9 to TRBJ2-7, with 8 bases that match TRBD2. Unmatched junction bases numbered 5, after V lost 0 bases and J lost 0 bases. CDR3 length: 16 residues. Germline values: CDR1 SGDLS, CDR2 YYNGEE. CDR3 sequence (DNA): TGTGCCAGCAGCGTAGCTCCCCTAGCGGGCTCCTACGAGCAGTACTTC. Translating it yields CASSVAPLAGSYEQYF.

J is TRBJ1-2 and V is TRBV18; 7 bases agree with TRBD1. The CDR3 is made up of 20 amino acids. Germline CDR1 is KGHSH and CDR2 is LQKENI. Trimming cost V 1 base and J 4 bases; bases outside gene matches: 21. For the CDR3, the DNA is TGTGCCAGCTCACCACAACTTGCCTCCCGGGGACAGATTCTTCCCTATGGCTACACCTTC. It specifies CASSPQLASRGQILPYGYTF.

The CDR3 region is CSADGSSYEQYF. The CDR3 DNA is TGCAGTGCTGACGGAAGCTCCTACGAGCAGTACTTC. This sequence joins TRBV20-1 and TRBJ2-7; D call uncertain. The germline V gene has CDR1 DFQATT and CDR2 SNEGSKA (reference sequence). This CDR3 has 12 amino acids. V shed 5 bases and J shed 0 bases, with 8 bases lying between them.

The rearrangement links TRBV9 to TRBJ2-1, with 8 bases fitting TRBD2. The CDR3 has 17 residues. Looked up from germline, CDR1 is SGDLS and CDR2 is YYNGEE. J was trimmed by 4 bases and V by 0 bases; bases with no gene match: 9. This CDR3 is CASSVDLRSGGYNEQFF. For the CDR3, the DNA is TGTGCCAGCAGCGTAGATTTACGGAGCGGGGGATACAATGAGCAGTTCTTC.

Of note for this clonotype: A much larger clone lies a single base off, so this may be a read error. The chain carries TRBV5-1 and TRBJ2-1; 11 nucleotides align to TRBD2. The CDR3 contains 14 residues. Germline V CDR1 and CDR2: SGHRS, YFSETQ. Trimming took 5 bases from V and 9 from J; bases not matched to a gene: 7. The CDR3 bases are TGCGCCAGCAGTCTAGCGGGAGGCAGCAGTGAGCAGTTCTTC. It codes for CASSLAGGSSEQFF.

The chain carries TRBV6-1 and TRBJ1-1; D call uncertain. The CDR3 sequence is 14 residues long. The V gene lost 1 base and the J gene lost 5 bases, with 11 bases spanning the gap. Looked up from germline, CDR1 is MNHNS and CDR2 is SASEGT. The CDR3 DNA reads TGTGCCAGCAGTGAAGTTTGGGAGACTACTGAAGCTTTCTTT. Its translation is CASSEVWETTEAFF.

This chain uses TRBV29-1 with TRBJ1-2; D remains ambiguous. Per the germline V gene, CDR1 is SQVTM and CDR2 is ANQGSEA. The CDR3 covers 12 residues. The V gene lost 5 bases and the J gene lost 2 bases, with 9 bases spanning the gap. This CDR3 is CSVITENYGYTF. CDR3 bases: TGCAGCGTTATAACAGAGAACTATGGCTACACCTTC.

At least ten counts were recorded for this clonotype. The chain joins TRBV4-1 to TRBJ1-2, with D maybe TRBD1 (6 bases). The CDR3 has 14 amino acids. Trimming pared 4 bases from V and 4 bases from J, leaving 13 bases between. CDR1 and CDR2 (germline): MGHRA, YSYEKL. DNA of the CDR3: TGCGCCAGCAGCCCCAAGACAGGCCTCTATGGCTACACCTTC. Residues: CASSPKTGLYGYTF.

CDR3 in DNA: TGTGCCAGCAGGCTGACGGAGACCTACGAGCAGTACTTC. Translation gives CASRLTETYEQYF. The chain recombines TRBV25-1 with TRBJ2-7; no firm D call. V lost 6 bases and J lost 2, with 11 bases in between. Per germline, CDR1 MGHDK and CDR2 SYGVNS. The CDR3 contains 13 residues.

The chain combines TRBV29-1 with TRBJ2-5; TRBD2 matches at 8 bases. CDR3 length: 12 amino acids. Germline CDR1 reads SQVTM; CDR2 reads ANQGSEA. V was pared by 5 bases and J by 5 bases, with 4 bases of the junction left unmatched. CDR3 sequence (DNA): TGCAGCGTTCAGACTAGCGCTGAGACCCAGTACTTC. It encodes CSVQTSAETQYF.

This rearrangement joins TRBV5-6 to TRBJ2-7, with 10 bases lining up with TRBD2. CDR1 and CDR2 from the germline V gene are SGHDT and YYEEEE. V gave up 1 base and J gave up 0 bases; unmatched junction bases: 7. The CDR3 length is 17 residues. In nucleotides, the CDR3 is TGTGCCAGCAGCTTGAGGTCTAGCGGGAGAAGCTCCTACGAGCAGTACTTC. It yields the protein CASSLRSSGRSSYEQYF.

This clonotype was observed a handful of times. The rearrangement uses TRBV9 and TRBJ2-3; D uncertain. CDR3 length: 16 residues. Germline CDR1 is SGDLS and CDR2 is YYNGEE. V was trimmed by 5 bases and J by 0 bases, leaving 16 bases between them. In nucleotides, the CDR3 is TGTGCCAGCAGTCCTAGACCAACCACTAGCACAGATACGCAGTATTTT. Translation: CASSPRPTTSTDTQYF. Combining the CDR3 with reference TRBV9 and TRBJ2-3 gives the whole variable domain DSGVTQTPKHLITATGQRVTLRCSPRSGDLSVYWYQQSLDQGLQFLIQYYNGEERAKGNILERFSAQQFPDLHSELNLSSLELGDSALYFCASSPRPTTSTDTQYFGPGTRLTVL.

V usage is TRBV27 and J usage is TRBJ1-2; D uncertain. Germline V gives CDR1 MNHEY, CDR2 SMNVEV (reference sequence). This CDR3 region has 13 residues. With 6 bases removed from V and 1 base from J, the gap between germline ends came to 9 bases. The CDR3 DNA reads TGTGCCAGCAGCCCATGGCGTAACTATGGCTACACCTTC. Protein: CASSPWRNYGYTF.

This clonotype was seen more than once but under ten times. This chain connects TRBV6-1 to TRBJ1-1, with 9 bases matching TRBD1. The ends lost 6 bases at V and 5 bases at J; junction bases unmatched: 10. The CDR3 contains 15 residues. From germline, CDR1 is MNHNS and CDR2 SASEGT. CDR3 nucleotide sequence: TGTGCCAGCAGGAAAAGGGACAGGGAGGGAACTGAAGCTTTCTTT. It translates to CASRKRDREGTEAFF.

This clonotype was seen only a few times. The V call is TRBV18, the J call TRBJ2-5; D gene uncertain. Trimming took off 0 bases at V and 1 base at J, with 12 bases between the two ends. CDR3 length: 16 amino acids. Germline V gives CDR1 KGHSH, CDR2 LQKENI. The CDR3 sequence: CASSPPKILSQETQYF. The CDR3 DNA sequence: TGTGCCAGCTCACCACCGAAGATCTTAAGCCAAGAGACCCAGTACTTC.

This clonotype appeared once. The J gene is TRBJ1-2, the V gene TRBV10-2; TRBD1 is a possible D gene (6 bases). The V gene's germline CDR1 is WSHSY and CDR2 SAAADI. This CDR3 is 14 amino acids long. Trimming shortened V by 4 bases and J by 6 bases, and 15 bases separated the two germline ends. The CDR3 reads CASSGAGETDGYTF. CDR3 nucleotides: TGCGCCAGCAGTGGGGCAGGGGAGACAGATGGCTACACCTTC.

In this sample, this clonotype turned up a few times. V and J are TRBV12-3 or TRBV12-4 and TRBJ1-1; the D is unclear. V dropped 2 bases and J dropped 0 bases, with 25 bases sitting between them. The CDR3 totals 20 residues. This chain's CDR3 is CASSLSSRVGGLRVNTEAFF. The DNA of the CDR3 is TGTGCCAGCAGTTTATCTTCGAGGGTGGGAGGGTTAAGGGTGAACACTGAAGCTTTCTTT.

V and J are TRBV7-9 and TRBJ2-5, with a possible D match to TRBD1 (6 bases). CDR1 and CDR2 (germline): SEHNR, FQNEAQ (reference sequence). Trimming cost V 3 bases and J 1 base, with 9 bases left between them. This CDR3 has 14 amino acids. Here the CDR3 reads CASSFRTAQETQYF. CDR3 coding DNA: TGTGCCAGCAGCTTTAGGACAGCCCAAGAGACCCAGTACTTC.

This clonotype has only a few counts. The V gene is TRBV29-1, the J gene TRBJ2-7; D is unresolved. CDR3 size: 13 residues. Germline V gives CDR1 SQVTM, CDR2 ANQGSEA. V was shortened by 4 bases and J by 5 bases, with 15 bases between the two germline ends. Written as DNA, the CDR3 is TGCAGCGTTGTAGGCAACGTGGTCCACGAGCAGTACTTC. This gives the protein CSVVGNVVHEQYF.

The chain links TRBV7-7 to TRBJ2-7; D tentatively reads TRBD1 or TRBD2 (5 bases each). The germline CDR1 and CDR2 sequences are SSHAT and FNYEAQ (reference sequence). V lost 5 bases to trimming and J lost 3 bases, with 23 bases between them. The CDR3 totals 17 residues. CDR3 nucleotide sequence: TGTGCCAGCAGCCCAGGCGCCGGGGCAGGGAAATTCTACGAGCAGTACTTC. Protein sequence: CASSPGAGAGKFYEQYF.

The chain has TRBV6-1 and TRBJ2-5, with D uncertain. Germline CDR1 MNHNS, CDR2 SASEGT. The germline V and J ends were trimmed by 3 bases and 2 bases, with 7 bases remaining between them. The length of the CDR3 is 13 residues. This CDR3 reads CASSETGQETQYF. The CDR3 bases are TGTGCCAGCAGTGAGACTGGTCAAGAGACCCAGTACTTC.

Worth noting for this clonotype: At one boundary the junction diverges from the germline segment, which might be a read error. The V and J genes are TRBV3-1 and TRBJ2-6; D is undetermined. The CDR3 is made up of 18 amino acids. From germline, CDR1 is LGHDT and CDR2 YNNKEL (reference sequence). The DNA of the CDR3 is TGTACCAGCAGTTCGCCCCGAACCGGTTACTCTGGGGCCAACGTCCTGACTTTC. Its translation is CTSSSPRTGYSGANVLTF.

This clonotype was counted only a few times. The J gene is TRBJ2-7, the V gene TRBV7-7; D is possibly TRBD1 (6 bases). V gave up 5 bases and J gave up 5 bases, with 16 bases separating them. Germline V gene sequence: CDR1 SSHAT, CDR2 FNYEAQ (reference sequence). CDR3 length: 14 residues. The CDR3 is CASSQGGGRNEQYF. Written as DNA, the CDR3 is TGTGCCAGCAGCCAAGGTGGGGGCCGGAACGAGCAGTACTTC.

This clonotype was picked up a small number of times. DNA of the CDR3: TGCAGTGCAGACCCTGAGGCGCCCCCCATTGATACCAATGAGCAGTTCTTC. Encoded protein: CSADPEAPPIDTNEQFF. This sequence joins TRBV20-1 and TRBJ2-1; D remains unclear. The CDR3 runs to 17 residues. Trimming removed 6 bases from V and 6 bases from J, with 27 bases in between. Germline-derived CDR1 and CDR2 are DFQATT and SNEGSKA (reference sequence).

This clonotype was seen only a few times. The rearrangement uses TRBV9 and TRBJ1-1, with D unclear. Trimming pared 3 bases from V and 3 bases from J, leaving 12 bases between. Germline CDR1 and CDR2: SGDLS and YYNGEE. The CDR3 has 14 amino acids. The CDR3 DNA reads as TGTGCCAGCAGCGAGAGAGGGCAGGACACTGAAGCTTTCTTT. Translation: CASSERGQDTEAFF.